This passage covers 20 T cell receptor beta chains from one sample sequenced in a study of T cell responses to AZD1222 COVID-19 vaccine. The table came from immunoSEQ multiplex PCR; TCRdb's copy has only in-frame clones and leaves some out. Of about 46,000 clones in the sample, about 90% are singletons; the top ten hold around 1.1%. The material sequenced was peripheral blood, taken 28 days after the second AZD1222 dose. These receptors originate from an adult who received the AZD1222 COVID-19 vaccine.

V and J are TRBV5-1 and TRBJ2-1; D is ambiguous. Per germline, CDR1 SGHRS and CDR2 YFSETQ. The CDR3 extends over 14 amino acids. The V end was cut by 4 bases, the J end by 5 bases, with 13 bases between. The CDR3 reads CASSPPLANNEQFF. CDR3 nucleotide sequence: TGCGCCAGCAGCCCTCCGTTAGCCAACAATGAGCAGTTCTTC.

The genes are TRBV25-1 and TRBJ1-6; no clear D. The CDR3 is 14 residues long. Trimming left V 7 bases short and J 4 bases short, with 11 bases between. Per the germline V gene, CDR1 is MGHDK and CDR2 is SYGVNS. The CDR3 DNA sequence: TGTGCCAGCATTCAAAAGGCGTATAATTCACCCCTCCACTTT. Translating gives CASIQKAYNSPLHF.

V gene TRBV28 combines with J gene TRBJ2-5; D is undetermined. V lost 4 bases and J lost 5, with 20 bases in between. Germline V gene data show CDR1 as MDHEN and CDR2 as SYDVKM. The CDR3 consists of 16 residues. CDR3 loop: CASSSPGSKRRETQYF. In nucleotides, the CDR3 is TGTGCCAGCAGTTCCCCGGGCAGCAAACGAAGGGAGACCCAGTACTTC.

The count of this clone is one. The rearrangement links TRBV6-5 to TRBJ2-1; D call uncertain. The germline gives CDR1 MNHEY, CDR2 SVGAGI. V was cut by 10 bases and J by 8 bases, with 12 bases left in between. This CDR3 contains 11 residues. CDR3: CATHRDYEQFF. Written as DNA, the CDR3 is TGTGCCACCCACAGAGACTATGAGCAGTTCTTC.

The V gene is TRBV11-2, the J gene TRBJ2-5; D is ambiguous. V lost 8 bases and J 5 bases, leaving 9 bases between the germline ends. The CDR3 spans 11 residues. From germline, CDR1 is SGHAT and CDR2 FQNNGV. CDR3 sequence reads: CASANSETQYF. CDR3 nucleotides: TGTGCCAGCGCGAATTCTGAGACCCAGTACTTC.

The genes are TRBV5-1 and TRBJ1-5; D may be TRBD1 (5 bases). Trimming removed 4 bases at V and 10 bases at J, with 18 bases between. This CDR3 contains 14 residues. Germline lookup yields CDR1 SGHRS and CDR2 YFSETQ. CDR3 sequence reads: CASSPWGGLNPQHF. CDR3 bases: TGCGCCAGCAGCCCCTGGGGGGGGTTAAATCCCCAGCATTTT.

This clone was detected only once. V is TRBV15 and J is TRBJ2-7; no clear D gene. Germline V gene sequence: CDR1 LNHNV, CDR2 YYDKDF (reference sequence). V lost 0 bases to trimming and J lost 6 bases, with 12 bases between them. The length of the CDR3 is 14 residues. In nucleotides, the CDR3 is TGTGCCACCAGCAGAGACCCGAACTACGGCGAGCAGTACTTC. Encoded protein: CATSRDPNYGEQYF.

The CDR3 region has the DNA TGTGCCAGCAGGGACTCGGGTTGGGGAACGCAGTATTTT. Its translation: CASRDSGWGTQYF. The V and J genes are TRBV2 and TRBJ2-3; TRBD2 is a possible D gene (5 bases). Germline V gives CDR1 SNHLY, CDR2 FYNNEI. Deletions cut 6 bases from V and 9 bases from J, with 16 bases between. The CDR3 consists of 13 residues.

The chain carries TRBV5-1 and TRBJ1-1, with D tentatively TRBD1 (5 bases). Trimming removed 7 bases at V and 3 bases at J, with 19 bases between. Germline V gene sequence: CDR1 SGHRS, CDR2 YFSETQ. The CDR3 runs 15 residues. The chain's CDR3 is CASQDPRAGDTEAFF. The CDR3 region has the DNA TGCGCCAGCCAAGACCCCAGGGCGGGGGACACTGAAGCTTTCTTT.

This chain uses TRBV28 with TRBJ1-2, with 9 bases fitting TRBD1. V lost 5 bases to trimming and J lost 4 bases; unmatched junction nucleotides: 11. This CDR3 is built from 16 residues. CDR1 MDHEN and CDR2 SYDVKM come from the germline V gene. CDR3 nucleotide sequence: TGTGCCAGCAGTCTCACTCCGACAGGGGGGGGCTATGGCTACACCTTC. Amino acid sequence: CASSLTPTGGGYGYTF.

The CDR3 region is CASSPPGTGVFSYGYTF. CDR3 nucleotide sequence: TGTGCCAGCTCACCACCCGGGACAGGGGTATTCTCCTATGGCTACACCTTC. This chain links TRBV18 with TRBJ1-2; 10 bases fit TRBD1. V shed 0 bases and J 4 bases; nucleotides not matched to a gene: 8. This CDR3 is 17 amino acids long. Germline CDR1 and CDR2: KGHSH and LQKENI.

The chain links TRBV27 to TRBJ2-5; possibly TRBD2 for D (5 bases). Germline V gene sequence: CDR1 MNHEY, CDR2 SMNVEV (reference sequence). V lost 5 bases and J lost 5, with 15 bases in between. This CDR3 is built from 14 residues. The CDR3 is CASSPGMGWETQYF. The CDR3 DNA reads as TGTGCCAGCAGTCCCGGGATGGGATGGGAGACCCAGTACTTC.

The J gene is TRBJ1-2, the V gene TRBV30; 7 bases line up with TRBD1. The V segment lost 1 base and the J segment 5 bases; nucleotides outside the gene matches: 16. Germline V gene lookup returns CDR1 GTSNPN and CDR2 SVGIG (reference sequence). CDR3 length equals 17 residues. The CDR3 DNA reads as TGTGCCTGGAGTGCAGGGGGACTACTGACCCTTGGTTATGGCTACACCTTC. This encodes CAWSAGGLLTLGYGYTF.

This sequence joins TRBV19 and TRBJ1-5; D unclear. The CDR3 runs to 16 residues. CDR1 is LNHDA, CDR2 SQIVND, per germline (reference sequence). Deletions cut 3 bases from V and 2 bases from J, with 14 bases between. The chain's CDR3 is CASSMKLPIGNQPQHF. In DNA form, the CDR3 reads TGTGCCAGTAGTATGAAACTGCCGATTGGCAATCAGCCCCAGCATTTT.

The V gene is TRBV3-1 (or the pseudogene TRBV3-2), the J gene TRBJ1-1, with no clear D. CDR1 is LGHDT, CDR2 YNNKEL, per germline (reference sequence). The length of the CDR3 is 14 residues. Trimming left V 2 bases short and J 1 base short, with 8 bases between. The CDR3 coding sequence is TGTGCCAGCAGCCAACGAGCGGGGAACACTGAAGCTTTCTTT. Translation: CASSQRAGNTEAFF.

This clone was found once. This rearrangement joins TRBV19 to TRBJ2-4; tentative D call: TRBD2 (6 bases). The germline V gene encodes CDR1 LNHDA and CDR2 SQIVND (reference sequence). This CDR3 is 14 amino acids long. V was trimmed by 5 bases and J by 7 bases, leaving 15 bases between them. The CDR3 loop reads CASSLPRERNIQYF. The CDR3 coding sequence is TGTGCCAGTAGTCTCCCCCGGGAGAGGAACATTCAGTACTTC. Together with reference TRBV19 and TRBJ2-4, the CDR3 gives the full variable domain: DGGITQSPKYLFRKEGQNVTLSCEQNLNHDAMYWYRQDPGQGLRLIYYSQIVNDFQKGDIAEGYSVSREKKESFPLTVTSAQKNPTAFYLCASSLPRERNIQYFGAGTRLSVL.

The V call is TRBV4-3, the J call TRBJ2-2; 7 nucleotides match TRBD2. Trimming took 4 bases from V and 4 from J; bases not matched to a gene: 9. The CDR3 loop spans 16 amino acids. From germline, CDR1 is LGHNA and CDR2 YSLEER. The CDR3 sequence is CASSLPPGGVTGELFF. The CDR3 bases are TGCGCCAGCAGCCTCCCCCCGGGAGGTGTCACCGGGGAGCTGTTTTTT.

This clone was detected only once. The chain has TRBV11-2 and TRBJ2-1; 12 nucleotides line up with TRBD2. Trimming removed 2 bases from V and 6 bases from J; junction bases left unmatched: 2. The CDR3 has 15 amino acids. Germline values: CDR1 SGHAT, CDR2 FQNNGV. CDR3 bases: TGTGCCAGCAGCTTACTAGCGGGAGGGGGCAATGAGCAGTTCTTC. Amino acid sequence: CASSLLAGGGNEQFF.

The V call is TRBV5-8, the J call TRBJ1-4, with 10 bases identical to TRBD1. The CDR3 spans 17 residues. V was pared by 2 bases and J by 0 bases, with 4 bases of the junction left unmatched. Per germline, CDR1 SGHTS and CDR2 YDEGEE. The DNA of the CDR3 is TGTGCCAGCAGCTTAGGGACAGGGGCACCAACTAATGAAAAACTGTTTTTT. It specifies CASSLGTGAPTNEKLFF.

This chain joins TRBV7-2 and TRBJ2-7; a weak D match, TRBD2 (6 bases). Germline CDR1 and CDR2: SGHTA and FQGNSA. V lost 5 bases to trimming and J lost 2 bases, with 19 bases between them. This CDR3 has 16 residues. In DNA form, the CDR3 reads TGTGCCAGCAGCGAGTATGGAGGGGCTAACCCCTACGAGCAGTACTTC. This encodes CASSEYGGANPYEQYF.